This T cell receptor (beta chain) was identified in a study of OX40 agonist ivuxolimab in advanced cancers. Assay: immunoSEQ multiplex PCR; the TCRdb copy retains only in-frame clones and omits some. The sample lists roughly 100,000 clones; about 92% were seen once. Trimming took off 5 bases at V and 6 bases at J, with 8 bases between the two ends. The germline CDR1 and CDR2 sequences are SQVTM and ANQGSEA. This CDR3 is 10 amino acids long. Overall study findings and caveats: The expanded peripheral T cells' antigen specificity was not determined.

Notes on this clone: Its antigen is unknown.

The material was CD4+ or CD8+ T cells sorted from blood, obtained in a trial of the OX40 agonist ivuxolimab. The chain couples TRBV29-1 to TRBJ2-7; D possibly corresponds to TRBD1 (5 bases). The receptor was isolated from an adult with an advanced solid tumor such as melanoma, head and neck, liver or kidney cancer. CDR3 residues: CSVRGLEQYF. In DNA form, the CDR3 reads TGCAGCGTTAGGGGTCTCGAGCAGTACTTC.